Detailed here is one T cell receptor beta chain. Its antigen is still unknown. Method: immunoSEQ multiplex PCR; TCRdb's copy keeps in-frame clones and lacks some. This sample has about 73,000 clones, with over 80% found just once. This sample stems from a study of OX40 agonist ivuxolimab in advanced cancers. Across the whole study: Patients received ivuxolimab, an agonistic anti-OX40 (CD134) antibody. Dose-escalation patients had hepatocellular carcinoma, melanoma, renal cell or head and neck cancer.

Study findings and constraints: Also showing low normalized T-cell clonal expansion were some of the nonresponders.

The receptor's source is an adult with an advanced solid tumor such as melanoma, head and neck, liver or kidney cancer. Source: CD4+ or CD8+ T cells sorted from blood, taken in a trial of the OX40 agonist ivuxolimab.

CDR3 protein: CASFEASGSFEQFF. The CDR3 DNA reads as TGTGCCTCCTTCGAGGCTAGCGGGAGCTTTGAGCAGTTCTTC. The chain recombines TRBV7-9 with TRBJ2-1; TRBD2 aligns across 10 bases. The CDR3 totals 14 residues. V was clipped by 11 bases and J by 9 bases; unmatched bases: 13. Germline V gene data show CDR1 as SEHNR and CDR2 as FQNEAQ (reference sequence). Variable domain in full (rest from reference TRBV7-9 and TRBJ2-1): DTGVSQNPRHKITKRGQNVTFRCDPISEHNRLYWYRQTLGQGPEFLTYFQNEAQLEKSRLLSDRFSAERPKGSFSTLEIQRTEQGDSAMYLCASFEASGSFEQFFGPGTRLTVL.